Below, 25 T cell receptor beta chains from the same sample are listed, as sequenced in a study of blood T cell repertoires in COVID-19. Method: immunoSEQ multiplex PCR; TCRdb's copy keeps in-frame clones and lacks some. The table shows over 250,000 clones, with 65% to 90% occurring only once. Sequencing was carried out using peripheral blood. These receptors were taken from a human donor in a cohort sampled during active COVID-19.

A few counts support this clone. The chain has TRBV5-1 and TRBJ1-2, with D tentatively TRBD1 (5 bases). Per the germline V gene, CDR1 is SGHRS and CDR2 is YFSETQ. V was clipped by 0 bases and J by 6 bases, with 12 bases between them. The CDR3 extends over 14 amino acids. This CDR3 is CASSLATAGNGYTF. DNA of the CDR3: TGCGCCAGCAGCTTGGCCACGGCAGGGAATGGCTACACCTTC.

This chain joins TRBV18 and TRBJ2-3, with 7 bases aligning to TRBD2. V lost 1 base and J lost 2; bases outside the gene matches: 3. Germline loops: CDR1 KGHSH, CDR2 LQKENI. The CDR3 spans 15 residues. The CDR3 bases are TGTGCCAGCTCACCACTGCGGGGGAACACAGATACGCAGTATTTT. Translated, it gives CASSPLRGNTDTQYF.

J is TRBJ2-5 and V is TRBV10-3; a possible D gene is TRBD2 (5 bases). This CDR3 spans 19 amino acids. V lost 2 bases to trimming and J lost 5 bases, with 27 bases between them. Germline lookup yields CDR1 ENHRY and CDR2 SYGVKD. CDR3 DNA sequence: TGTGCCATCAGTGAGATAATCCCGGTCGGGAAAGGGCCTAGGGAGACCCAGTACTTC. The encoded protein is CAISEIIPVGKGPRETQYF.

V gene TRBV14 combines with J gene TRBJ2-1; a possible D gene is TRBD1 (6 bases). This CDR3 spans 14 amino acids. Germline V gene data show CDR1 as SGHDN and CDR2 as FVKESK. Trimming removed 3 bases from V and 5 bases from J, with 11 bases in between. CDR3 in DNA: TGTGCCAGCAGCCAGACAGGTCTACACAATGAGCAGTTCTTC. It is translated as CASSQTGLHNEQFF.

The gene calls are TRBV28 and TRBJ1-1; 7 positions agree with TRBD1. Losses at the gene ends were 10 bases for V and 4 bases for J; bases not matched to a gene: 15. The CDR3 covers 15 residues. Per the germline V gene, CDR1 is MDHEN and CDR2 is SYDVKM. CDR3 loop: CATISGGRDSTEAFF. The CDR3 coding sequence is TGTGCCACCATATCAGGGGGGCGGGATTCCACTGAAGCTTTCTTT.

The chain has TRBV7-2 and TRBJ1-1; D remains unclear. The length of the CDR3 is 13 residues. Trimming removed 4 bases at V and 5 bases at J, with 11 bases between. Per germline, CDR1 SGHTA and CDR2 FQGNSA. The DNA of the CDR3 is TGTGCCAGCAGCTATGCAGCGGGGACTGAAGCTTTCTTT. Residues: CASSYAAGTEAFF. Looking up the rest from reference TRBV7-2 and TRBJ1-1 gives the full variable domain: GAGVSQSPSNKVTEKGKDVELRCDPISGHTALYWYRQSLGQGLEFLIYFQGNSAPDKSGLPSDRFSAERTGGSVSTLTIQRTQQEDSAVYLCASSYAAGTEAFFGQGTRLTVV.

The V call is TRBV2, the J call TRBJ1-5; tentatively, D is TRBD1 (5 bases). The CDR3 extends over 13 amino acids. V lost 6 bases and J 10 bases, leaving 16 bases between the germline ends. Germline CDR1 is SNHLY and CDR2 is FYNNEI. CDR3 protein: CASRRTREGPQHF. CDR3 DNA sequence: TGTGCCAGCAGACGGACACGGGAGGGTCCCCAGCATTTT.

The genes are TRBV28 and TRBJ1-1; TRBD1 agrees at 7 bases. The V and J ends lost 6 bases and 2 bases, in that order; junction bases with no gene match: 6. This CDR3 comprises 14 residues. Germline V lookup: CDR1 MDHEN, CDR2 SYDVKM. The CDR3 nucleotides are TGTGCCAGCAGACCCGGGACAGCTAACACTGAAGCTTTCTTT. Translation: CASRPGTANTEAFF.

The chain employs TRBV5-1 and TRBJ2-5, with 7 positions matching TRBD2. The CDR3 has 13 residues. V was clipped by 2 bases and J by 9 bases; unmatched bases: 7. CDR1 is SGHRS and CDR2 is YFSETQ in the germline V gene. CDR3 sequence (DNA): TGCGCCAGCAGCTTTGGGGGGGGAGACCCCCAGTACTTC. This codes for CASSFGGGDPQYF.

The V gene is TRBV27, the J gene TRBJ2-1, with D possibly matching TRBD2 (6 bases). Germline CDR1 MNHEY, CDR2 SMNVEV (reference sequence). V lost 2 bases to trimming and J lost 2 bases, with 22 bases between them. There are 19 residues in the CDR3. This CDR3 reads CASSLGAGPTRPPYNEQFF. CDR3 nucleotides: TGTGCCAGCAGTTTAGGGGCGGGACCTACTAGACCACCCTACAATGAGCAGTTCTTC.

CDR3 sequence reads: CASSPRGSSGNTIYF. The CDR3 bases are TGTGCCAGCAGCCCAAGAGGGTCCTCTGGAAACACCATATATTTT. This chain connects TRBV7-9 to TRBJ1-3; D is undetermined. The germline V and J ends were trimmed by 5 bases and 0 bases, with 11 bases remaining between them. The CDR3 length is 15 residues. CDR1 and CDR2 from the germline V gene are SEHNR and FQNEAQ (reference sequence).

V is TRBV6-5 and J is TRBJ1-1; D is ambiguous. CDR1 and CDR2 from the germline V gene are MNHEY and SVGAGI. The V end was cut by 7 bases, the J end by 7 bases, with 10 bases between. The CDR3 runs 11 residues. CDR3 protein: CASNYGSEAFF. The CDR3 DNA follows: TGTGCCAGCAACTACGGGAGTGAAGCTTTCTTT.

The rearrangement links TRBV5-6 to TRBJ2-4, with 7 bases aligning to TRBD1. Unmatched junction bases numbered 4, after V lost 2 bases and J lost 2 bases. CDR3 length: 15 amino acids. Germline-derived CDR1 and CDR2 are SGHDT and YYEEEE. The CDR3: CASSFPTGSKNIQYF. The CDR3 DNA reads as TGTGCCAGCAGCTTTCCGACAGGGTCCAAAAACATTCAGTACTTC.

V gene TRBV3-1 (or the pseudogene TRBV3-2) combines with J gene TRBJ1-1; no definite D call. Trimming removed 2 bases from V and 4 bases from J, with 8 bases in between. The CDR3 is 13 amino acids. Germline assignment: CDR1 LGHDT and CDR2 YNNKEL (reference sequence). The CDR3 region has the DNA TGTGCCAGCAGCCAAATACGGGTCACTGAAGCTTTCTTT. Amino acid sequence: CASSQIRVTEAFF.

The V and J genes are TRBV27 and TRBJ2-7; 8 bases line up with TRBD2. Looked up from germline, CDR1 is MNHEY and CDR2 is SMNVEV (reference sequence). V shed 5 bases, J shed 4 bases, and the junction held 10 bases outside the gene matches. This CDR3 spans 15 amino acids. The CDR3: CASSRIAGKAYEQYF. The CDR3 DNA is TGTGCCAGCAGTCGAATAGCGGGGAAGGCATACGAGCAGTACTTC.

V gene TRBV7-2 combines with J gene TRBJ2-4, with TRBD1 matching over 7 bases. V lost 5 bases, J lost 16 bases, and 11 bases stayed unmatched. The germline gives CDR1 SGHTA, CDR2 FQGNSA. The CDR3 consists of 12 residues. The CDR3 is CASSETPGQIYF. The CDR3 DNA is TGTGCCAGCAGCGAAACCCCGGGACAGATTTACTTC.

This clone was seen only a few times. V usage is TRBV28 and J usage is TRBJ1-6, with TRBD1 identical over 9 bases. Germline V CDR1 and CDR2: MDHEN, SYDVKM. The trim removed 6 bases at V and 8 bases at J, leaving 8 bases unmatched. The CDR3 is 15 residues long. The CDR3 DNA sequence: TGTGCCAGCAGCGAACCGGGACAGGGATATTCACCCCTCCACTTT. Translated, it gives CASSEPGQGYSPLHF.

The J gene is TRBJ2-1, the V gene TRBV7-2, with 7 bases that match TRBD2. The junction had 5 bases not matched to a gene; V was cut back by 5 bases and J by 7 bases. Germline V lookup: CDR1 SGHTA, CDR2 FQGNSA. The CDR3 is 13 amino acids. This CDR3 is CASSRGLTNEQFF. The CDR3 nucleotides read TGTGCCAGCAGCCGGGGACTAACTAATGAGCAGTTCTTC.

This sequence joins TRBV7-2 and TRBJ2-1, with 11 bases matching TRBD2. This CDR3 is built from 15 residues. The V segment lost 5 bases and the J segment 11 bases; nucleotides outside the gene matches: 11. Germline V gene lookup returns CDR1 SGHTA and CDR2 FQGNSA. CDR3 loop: CASSPPGLAASKQFF. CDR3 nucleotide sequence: TGTGCCAGCAGCCCTCCGGGACTAGCGGCCTCAAAGCAGTTCTTC.

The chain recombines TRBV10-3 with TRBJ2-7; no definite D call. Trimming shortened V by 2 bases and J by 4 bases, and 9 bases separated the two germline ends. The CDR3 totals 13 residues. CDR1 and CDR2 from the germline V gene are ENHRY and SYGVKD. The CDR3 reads CAISEPPRYEQYF. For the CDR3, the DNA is TGTGCCATCAGTGAGCCCCCGAGGTACGAGCAGTACTTC.

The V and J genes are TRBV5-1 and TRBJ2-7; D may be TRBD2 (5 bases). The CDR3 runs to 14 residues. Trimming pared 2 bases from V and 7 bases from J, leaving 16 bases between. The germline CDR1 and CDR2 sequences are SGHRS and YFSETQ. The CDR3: CASSFGSAGGEQYF. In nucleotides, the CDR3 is TGCGCCAGCAGCTTCGGCAGTGCGGGCGGGGAGCAGTACTTC. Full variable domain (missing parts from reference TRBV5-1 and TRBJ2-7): KAGVTQTPRYLIKTRGQQVTLSCSPISGHRSVSWYQQTPGQGLQFLFEYFSETQRNKGNFPGRFSGRQFSNSRSEMNVSTLELGDSALYLCASSFGSAGGEQYFGPGTRLTVT.

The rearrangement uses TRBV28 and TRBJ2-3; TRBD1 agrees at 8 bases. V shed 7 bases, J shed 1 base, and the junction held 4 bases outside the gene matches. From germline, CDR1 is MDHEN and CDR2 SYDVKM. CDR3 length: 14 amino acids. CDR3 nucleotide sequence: TGTGCCAGCAAACCGGGACAGGGCACAGATACGCAGTATTTT. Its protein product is CASKPGQGTDTQYF.

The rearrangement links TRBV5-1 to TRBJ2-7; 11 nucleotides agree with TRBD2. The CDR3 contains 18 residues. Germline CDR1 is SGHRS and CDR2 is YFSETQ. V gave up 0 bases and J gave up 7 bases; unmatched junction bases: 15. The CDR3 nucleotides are TGCGCCAGCAGCTTGGGCAATATAGCGGGAGGGCCAATGGAAGAGCAGTACTTC. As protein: CASSLGNIAGGPMEEQYF. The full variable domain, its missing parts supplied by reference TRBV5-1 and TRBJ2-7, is KAGVTQTPRYLIKTRGQQVTLSCSPISGHRSVSWYQQTPGQGLQFLFEYFSETQRNKGNFPGRFSGRQFSNSRSEMNVSTLELGDSALYLCASSLGNIAGGPMEEQYFGPGTRLTVT.

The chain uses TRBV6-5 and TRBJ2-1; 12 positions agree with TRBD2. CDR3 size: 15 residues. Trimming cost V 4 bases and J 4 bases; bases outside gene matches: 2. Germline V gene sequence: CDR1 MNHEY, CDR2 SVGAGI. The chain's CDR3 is CASSFGLAGYNEQFF. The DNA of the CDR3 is TGTGCCAGCAGTTTTGGACTAGCGGGATACAATGAGCAGTTCTTC.

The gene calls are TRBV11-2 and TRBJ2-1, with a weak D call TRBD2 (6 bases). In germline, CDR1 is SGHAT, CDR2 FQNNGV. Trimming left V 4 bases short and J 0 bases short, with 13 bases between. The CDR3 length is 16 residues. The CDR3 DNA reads TGTGCCAGCAGCTCCAGGAGGGGTAGCTCCTACAATGAGCAGTTCTTC. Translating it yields CASSSRRGSSYNEQFF.